The present T cell receptor beta chain was sequenced within a study of Graves' ophthalmopathy and Graves' hyperthyroidism. This clonotype was counted many times. Antigen specificity is unknown. Germline loops: CDR1 DFQATT, CDR2 SNEGSKA (reference sequence). V shed 4 bases and J shed 3 bases, with 16 bases lying between them. The CDR3 length is 14 residues. The authors amplified TCR beta CDR3 regions from RNA transcripts. First-round RT-PCR with HTBI primers preceded a second-round multiplex PCR. TCRdb re-derived calls from the multiplex PCR reads in MiXCR, one entry per CDR3 protein. This table holds approximately 210,000 distinct CDR3 sequences, just under 30% found once. Study observations and caveats: Blood also carried most expanded thyroid clonotypes exceeding 0.001 frequency.

Each donor who had ophthalmopathy showed moderate-to-severe activity, a CAS of ≥3, a NOSPECS of ≥4, and a duration under 3 months. The authors isolated PBMCs from around 10 ml of fresh peripheral blood. This clonotype was obtained from a man aged 50 to 59 with Graves' ophthalmopathy. The chain employs TRBV20-1 and TRBJ2-7, with D possibly matching TRBD2 (5 bases). Sequenced material: peripheral blood. CDR3 in DNA: TGCAGTGCTATCGCCGGAGGCAACCTCTACGAGCAGTACTTC. This sequence encodes CSAIAGGNLYEQYF.